A single sample is the source of the 32 T cell receptor beta chains below, sequenced in a study of CD8+ T cells in alopecia areata. Extraction of RNA preceded its reverse transcription into cDNA, which served as the sequencing template. The assay was immunoSEQ multiplex PCR, and TCRdb's table has in-frame clones only and misses some. The specimen has some 110,000 clones, none found just once. The sample consisted of lesional skin. These receptors originate from a C3H/HeJ mouse with alopecia areata. The mice in this strain carry MHC haplotype H2-k.

About this clone: The genes and germline here are from mouse. The read ends 4 residues shy of where the CDR3 ends; the end is completed using the germline J gene. This chain links TRBV19 with TRBJ1-1, with D perhaps TRBD1 (6 bases). Looked up from germline, CDR1 is FNHDT and CDR2 is SITEND (reference sequence). The CDR3 runs to 12 residues. CDR3 sequence reads: CASSPRDIEVFF. The part of the CDR3 DNA that was read is TGTGCCAGCAGTCCTCGGGACATA.

This clone was seen only a few times. Gene names refer to mouse genes. The DNA read from the CDR3 is TGTGCCAGCAGTGATCTGGACAAT. This codes for CASSDLDN. The complete CDR3 sequence is CASSDLDNEQYF. V gene TRBV13-3 combines with J gene TRBJ2-7; TRBD1 is a possible D gene (5 bases). The read stops 4 residues short of the end of the CDR3; the missing end is completed from the germline J gene. The length of the CDR3 is 12 residues. Germline-derived CDR1 and CDR2 are NNHDY and SYVADS.

This clone was seen only a few times. Gene names are mouse gene names. The missing CDR3 end, 4 residues past where the read stops, is filled in from the germline J gene. The chain has TRBV19 and TRBJ2-1; D may be TRBD1 (5 bases). The CDR3 sequence is 13 residues long. Per the germline V gene, CDR1 is FNHDT and CDR2 is SITEND (reference sequence). V shed 7 bases and J shed 0 bases, with 8 bases lying between them. The CDR3 bases that were read are TGTGCCAGCGAACAGGATAACTATGCT. Translation: CASEQDNYA. The complete CDR3 protein is CASEQDNYAEQFF.

Worth noting for this clone: The gene names here belong to mouse. The CDR3 goes on 4 residues after the read ends, and that part is filled in from the germline J gene. J is TRBJ2-1 and V is TRBV1; 11 bases are shared with TRBD2. V shed 4 bases, J shed 6 bases, and the junction held 5 bases outside the gene matches. CDR1 is NSQYPW and CDR2 is LRSPGD in the germline V gene (reference sequence). The CDR3 loop spans 15 amino acids. CDR3 region: CTCSGRTGGIAEQFF. The part of the CDR3 DNA that was read is TGCACCTGCAGTGGAAGGACTGGGGGGATTGCT. Complete variable domain (other parts from reference TRBV1 and TRBJ2-1): VTLLEQNPRWRLVPRGQAVNLRCILKNSQYPWMSWYQQDLQKQLQWLFTLRSPGDKEVKSLPGADYLATRVTDTELRLQVANMSQGRTLYCTCSGRTGGIAEQFFGPGTRLTVL.

The table lists this clone with many counts. The gene names given are mouse names. The read ends 4 residues early relative to the CDR3; the germline J gene fills the gap. This chain joins TRBV13-3 and TRBJ2-5; 8 bases are a match to TRBD2. Looked up from germline, CDR1 is NNHDY and CDR2 is SYVADS. This CDR3 comprises 15 residues. Partial CDR3 DNA: TGTGCCAGCAGTGATAGGGGGGGGCGCTGGGAC. This translates into CASSDRGGRWD. The whole CDR3 is CASSDRGGRWDTQYF.

This clone was observed a handful of times. Any gene name here is a mouse gene name. The sequence runs out 4 residues before the end of the CDR3; the remainder is reconstructed from the germline J gene. The V call is TRBV1, the J call TRBJ2-2; 7 bases agree with TRBD1. The V segment lost 4 bases and the J segment 1 base; nucleotides outside the gene matches: 6. Germline loops: CDR1 NSQYPW, CDR2 LRSPGD (reference sequence). This CDR3 is built from 16 residues. CDR3 bases read: TGCACCTGCAGTGACGGGGCAGGGGGAAACACCGGG. It codes for CTCSDGAGGNTG. The full CDR3 is CTCSDGAGGNTGQLYF.

This clone was counted between two and nine times. Gene labels here are mouse ones. The read ends 4 residues early relative to the CDR3; the germline J gene fills the gap. The chain links TRBV14 to TRBJ2-7, with TRBD2 matching over 11 bases. Germline V lookup: CDR1 SGHDT, CDR2 FRDEAV. This CDR3 is built from 13 residues. Incomplete CDR3 DNA: TGTGCCAGCAGTCGGGACTGGGGGTAT. Residues: CASSRDWGY. The CDR3 in full is CASSRDWGYEQYF.

This clone was detected ten times or more. Genes here carry mouse names. The read is 4 residues too short to cover the CDR3 end, so that end is filled in from the germline J gene. The chain uses TRBV13-3 and TRBJ1-2; 10 bases are shared with TRBD1. Germline V gene lookup returns CDR1 NNHDY and CDR2 SYVADS. Trimming at V came to 2 bases and at J to 4 bases, leaving 5 bases not matched to a gene. The CDR3 totals 15 residues. The CDR3 sequence: CASSEPGQGISDYTF. The CDR3 DNA, read in part, is TGTGCCAGCAGTGAACCGGGACAGGGGATCTCC.

On this clone itself: The germline and genes are mouse ones. The read is 4 residues too short to cover the CDR3 end, so that end is filled in from the germline J gene. The gene calls are TRBV13-3 and TRBJ2-7; 9 bases match TRBD1. Germline-derived CDR1 and CDR2 are NNHDY and SYVADS. The CDR3 runs 15 residues. The CDR3 reads CASIHSGTGRDEQYF. The sequenced CDR3 bases are TGTGCCAGCATTCACTCCGGGACAGGGAGGGAT.

Regarding this clone: Gene names and germline refer to mouse. The DNA ends 4 residues before the CDR3 does, and the rest of the CDR3 is filled in from the germline J gene. The chain is built from TRBV14 and TRBJ2-2, with D tentatively TRBD1 (6 bases). Germline CDR1 is SGHDT and CDR2 is FRDEAV. The CDR3 extends over 15 amino acids. With 4 bases removed from V and 0 bases from J, the gap between germline ends came to 10 bases. CDR3 protein: CASSPGTTNTGQLYF. The part of the CDR3 DNA that was read is TGTGCCAGCAGTCCCGGGACAACAAACACCGGG.

As to this clone: The genes are named according to mouse. The read ends 4 residues before the CDR3 terminus; that terminus is restored from the germline J gene. J is TRBJ1-2 and V is TRBV12-1; tentatively, D is TRBD1 (5 bases). The CDR3 runs 14 residues. Looked up from germline, CDR1 is SGHSN and CDR2 is HYEKVE. The V and J ends lost 1 base and 1 base respectively, with 9 bases between them. The CDR3 sequence: CASSLSDRNSDYTF. Partial CDR3 DNA: TGTGCCAGCTCTCTTTCCGACAGAAACTCC.

Note on this clone: Germline and genes here are mouse. Sequencing ends 4 residues short of the CDR3 end; the germline J gene provides the rest. The gene calls are TRBV19 and TRBJ2-5; 10 nucleotides agree with TRBD2. In germline, CDR1 is FNHDT, CDR2 SITEND (reference sequence). This CDR3 contains 16 residues. The trim removed 4 bases at V and 1 base at J, leaving 6 bases unmatched. The CDR3 protein is CASSLDWGVYQDTQYF. The CDR3 DNA, read in part, is TGTGCCAGCAGTCTCGACTGGGGGGTCTACCAAGAC.

This clone was observed a few times. Gene labels here are mouse ones. The read terminates 4 residues ahead of where the CDR3 ends, so the germline J gene completes it. The chain carries TRBV1 and TRBJ2-5; 9 bases map to TRBD1. This CDR3 spans 16 amino acids. The junction had 8 bases not matched to a gene; V was cut back by 4 bases and J by 3 bases. The germline V gene has CDR1 NSQYPW and CDR2 LRSPGD (reference sequence). The CDR3 DNA, read in part, is TGCACCTGCAGTGGCCCGGACAGGGGTGGTCAAGAC. It codes for CTCSGPDRGGQD. In full, the CDR3 reads CTCSGPDRGGQDTQYF.

This clone has more than one count but fewer than ten. Mouse germline and gene names are used. The CDR3 extends 4 residues past the end of the read, so its final part is completed from the germline J gene. The rearrangement joins TRBV1 to TRBJ2-2, with TRBD2 matching 11 bases. Looked up from germline, CDR1 is NSQYPW and CDR2 is LRSPGD (reference sequence). Germline trimming cut 3 bases from V and 2 bases from J; bases unmatched to any gene: 2. CDR3 size: 16 residues. The CDR3 bases that were read are TGCACCTGCAGTGCGGGACTGGGGGAGAACACCGGG. Encoded protein: CTCSAGLGENTG. The entire CDR3 protein is CTCSAGLGENTGQLYF.

This clone appeared many times. The TCRdb protein and the DNA translation do not line up at residue 12; the protein shown here was made by translating the DNA. Germline and genes here are mouse. The read comes to an end 3 residues before the CDR3 does, leaving the germline J gene to fill in the end. V is TRBV13-3 and J is TRBJ1-6; 7 bases fit TRBD1. TRBJ1-6 is assigned to the ORF class and has an uncertain function. Losses at the gene ends were 4 bases for V and 0 bases for J; bases not matched to a gene: 1. The CDR3 is made up of 15 amino acids. The germline CDR1 and CDR2 sequences are NNHDY and SYVADS. The chain's CDR3 is CASSPGGSYNSPLYF. The covered CDR3 bases are TGTGCCAGCAGTCCAGGGGGTTCCTATAATTCGCCC.

As regards this clone: Genes and germline come from the mouse. The read terminates 4 residues ahead of where the CDR3 ends, so the germline J gene completes it. The V and J genes are TRBV19 and TRBJ2-7, with D perhaps TRBD1 (5 bases). The CDR3 is made up of 14 amino acids. CDR1 and CDR2 from the germline V gene are FNHDT and SITEND (reference sequence). V lost 0 bases and J lost 3, with 10 bases in between. Partial CDR3 DNA: TGTGCCAGCAGTATAGCTCCGGACAACTAT. The encoded protein is CASSIAPDNY. The whole CDR3 is CASSIAPDNYEQYF.

This clone was detected many times. Here the gene names and germline are mouse. The read ends 4 residues before the CDR3 terminus; that terminus is restored from the germline J gene. The chain carries TRBV13-3 and TRBJ2-1; D not certain. Trimming stripped 2 bases from V and 1 base from J, with 10 bases between. The CDR3 is 15 residues long. Looked up from germline, CDR1 is NNHDY and CDR2 is SYVADS. The CDR3 sequence: CASSDETTNYAEQFF. The DNA read from the CDR3 is TGTGCCAGCAGTGACGAGACAACGAACTATGCT.

This clone was observed a handful of times. Gene names and germline refer to mouse. Read coverage stops 4 residues before the CDR3 terminus; the germline J gene supplies the remainder. The chain employs TRBV19 and TRBJ1-4; TRBD1 matches 7 bases. The CDR3 is 16 residues long. CDR1 FNHDT and CDR2 SITEND come from the germline V gene (reference sequence). With V trimmed by 3 bases and J by 3 bases, 8 bases remained unmatched. The CDR3 here is CASSRLTGQTNERLFF. CDR3 bases read: TGTGCCAGCAGTAGATTGACGGGACAGACCAACGAA.

Many counts were recorded for this clone. The genes and germline here are from mouse. The read ends 4 residues before the CDR3 terminus; that terminus is restored from the germline J gene. The chain joins TRBV13-2 to TRBJ2-1; the D gene could be TRBD1 or TRBD2 (5 bases each). The CDR3 totals 13 residues. The V gene's germline CDR1 is NNHNN and CDR2 SYGAGS (reference sequence). V was shortened by 3 bases and J by 1 base, with 5 bases between the two germline ends. The CDR3 protein is CASGGGNYAEQFF. The sequenced CDR3 bases are TGTGCCAGCGGTGGGGGGAACTATGCT.

This clone was recorded at least ten times. Any gene name here is a mouse gene name. Read data end 4 residues before the CDR3 end; the end is taken from the germline J gene. The J gene is TRBJ2-3, the V gene TRBV13-3, with D hard to call. Germline CDR1 NNHDY, CDR2 SYVADS. The CDR3 is made up of 14 amino acids. V gave up 4 bases and J gave up 0 bases, with 9 bases separating them. CDR3 sequence reads: CASSPDSSAETLYF. Partial CDR3 DNA: TGTGCCAGCAGTCCAGATTCTAGTGCAGAA.

This clone was seen at least ten times. Gene names follow the mouse nomenclature. The read terminates 4 residues before the CDR3 end, so the remaining end is supplied by the germline J gene. The rearrangement links TRBV13-3 to TRBJ2-3; 8 positions match TRBD2. From germline, CDR1 is NNHDY and CDR2 SYVADS. Unmatched junction bases numbered 6, after V lost 5 bases and J lost 1 base. The CDR3 is 15 amino acids. This CDR3 reads CASRDWEKGAETLYF. Incomplete CDR3 DNA: TGTGCCAGCAGGGACTGGGAAAAGGGTGCAGAA.

This clone has just a few counts. The gene symbols are mouse symbols. The CDR3 here is CTCSGDWGNSQNTLYF. CDR3 DNA (partial): TGCACCTGCAGTGGGGACTGGGGGAATAGTCAAAAC. The V gene is TRBV1, the J gene TRBJ2-4, with 11 bases identical to TRBD2. The read terminates 4 residues before the CDR3 end, so the remaining end is supplied by the germline J gene. From germline, CDR1 is NSQYPW and CDR2 LRSPGD (reference sequence). The CDR3 has 16 residues. With V trimmed by 4 bases and J by 0 bases, 3 bases remained unmatched.

Of note for this clone: Gene names refer to mouse genes. The read ends 4 residues before the CDR3 terminus; that terminus is restored from the germline J gene. The gene calls are TRBV17 and TRBJ1-4, with 7 bases lining up with TRBD1. This CDR3 region has 14 residues. CDR1 and CDR2 (germline): MNHDT, YYDKIL. Trimming removed 3 bases from V and 3 bases from J; junction bases left unmatched: 1. This CDR3 reads CASSSGTANERLFF. CDR3 DNA, as far as it was read: TGTGCTAGCAGTAGTGGGACAGCCAACGAA.

Many counts were recorded for this clone. Gene names follow the mouse nomenclature. CDR3 DNA, as far as it was read: TGTGCCAGCAGTGATGTAGACAGGGCT. Its translation is CASSDVDRA. The whole CDR3 protein is CASSDVDRAEQFF. This chain connects TRBV13-3 to TRBJ2-1; a possible D gene is TRBD1 (6 bases). Sequencing ends 4 residues short of the CDR3 end; the germline J gene provides the rest. This CDR3 region has 13 residues. CDR1 is NNHDY and CDR2 is SYVADS in the germline V gene.

This clone was counted only a few times. Genes and germline are mouse. The read falls 4 residues short of the CDR3 end, and the missing part is taken from the germline J gene. J is TRBJ1-1 and V is TRBV13-3; 7 bases align to TRBD1. The V gene end was trimmed by 3 bases and the J gene end by 3 bases; junction bases not matched to a gene: 2. The CDR3 loop spans 13 amino acids. CDR1 and CDR2 from the germline V gene are NNHDY and SYVADS. The part of the CDR3 DNA that was read is TGTGCCAGCAGTGGGGACAGTTACACA. Encoded protein: CASSGDSYT. Given in full, the CDR3 is CASSGDSYTEVFF.

This clone was observed a handful of times. These gene names are mouse names. CDR3 DNA (partial): TGCACCTGCAGACCCGGGACTGGGGGGGCGCTTGCT. It is translated as CTCRPGTGGALA. In full, the CDR3 is CTCRPGTGGALAEQFF. The chain combines TRBV1 with TRBJ2-1, with 14 bases matching TRBD2. The read falls 4 residues short of the CDR3 end, and the missing part is taken from the germline J gene. After removal of 6 bases from V and 6 bases from J, the junction contained 7 bases not matched to a gene. Per the germline V gene, CDR1 is NSQYPW and CDR2 is LRSPGD (reference sequence). This CDR3 spans 16 amino acids.

This clone was picked up a small number of times. Gene labels here are mouse ones. The read is 4 residues too short to cover the CDR3 end, so that end is filled in from the germline J gene. The chain employs TRBV13-3 and TRBJ2-7; possible D gene TRBD1, 7 bases. Germline V gene lookup returns CDR1 NNHDY and CDR2 SYVADS. The CDR3 contains 13 residues. The sequenced CDR3 bases are TGTGCCAGCAGTCCTCAGGGGGGATAT. Translated: CASSPQGGY. The entire CDR3 reads CASSPQGGYEQYF.

This clone was seen many times. Gene names and germline refer to mouse. The read terminates 4 residues ahead of where the CDR3 ends, so the germline J gene completes it. The V call is TRBV13-3, the J call TRBJ2-7; D not resolved. In germline, CDR1 is NNHDY, CDR2 SYVADS. Trimming left V 3 bases short and J 0 bases short, with 13 bases between. There are 15 residues in the CDR3. Incomplete CDR3 DNA: TGTGCCAGCAGTGCCCTCTCCAGGAGCTCCTAT. This gives the protein CASSALSRSSY. The full-length CDR3 reads as CASSALSRSSYEQYF.

About this clone itself: The genes are named according to mouse. The read ends 4 residues shy of where the CDR3 ends; the end is completed using the germline J gene. The gene calls are TRBV19 and TRBJ1-4, with D tentatively TRBD1 (6 bases). The CDR3 has 15 amino acids. V lost 5 bases, J lost 3 bases, and 14 bases lay in between. CDR1 FNHDT and CDR2 SITEND come from the germline V gene (reference sequence). The CDR3 loop is CASSTGTTTNERLFF. Partial CDR3 DNA: TGTGCCAGCAGCACCGGGACAACCACCAACGAA.

On this clone itself: Gene labels here are mouse ones. Incomplete CDR3 DNA: TGTGCCAGCAGTGGGGGGACAGGGGAGAGTCAAAAC. Translation: CASSGGTGESQN. The entire CDR3 protein is CASSGGTGESQNTLYF. The rearrangement joins TRBV13-3 to TRBJ2-4; 10 nucleotides match TRBD1. Read data end 4 residues before the CDR3 end; the end is taken from the germline J gene. The trim removed 3 bases at V and 0 bases at J, leaving 4 bases unmatched. Germline V CDR1 and CDR2: NNHDY, SYVADS. This CDR3 region has 16 residues.

This clone has more than one count but fewer than ten. The listed genes are named as in mouse. The read ends 4 residues early relative to the CDR3; the germline J gene fills the gap. This chain joins TRBV31 and TRBJ2-3; 7 nucleotides line up with TRBD2. V trimming: 0 bases; J trimming: 1 base; junction bases outside the gene matches: 4. Germline assignment: CDR1 GKSSPN and CDR2 SITVG. This CDR3 contains 15 residues. The DNA read from the CDR3 is TGTGCCTGGAGTCTAGTTCTGGGGGGTGCAGAA. Its protein is CAWSLVLGGAE. The whole CDR3 is CAWSLVLGGAETLYF.

A few counts support this clone. Gene and germline names: mouse. The CDR3 end lies 4 residues beyond the end of the read and is filled in from the germline J gene. The chain couples TRBV13-1 to TRBJ2-5, with 8 bases lining up with TRBD2. The germline CDR1 and CDR2 sequences are NSHNY and SYGAGN. The CDR3 runs to 15 residues. The trim removed 0 bases at V and 2 bases at J, leaving 2 bases unmatched. Partial CDR3 DNA: TGTGCCAGCAGTGATGTCCTGGGGGGCCAAGAC. Amino acid sequence: CASSDVLGGQD. The entire CDR3 protein reads CASSDVLGGQDTQYF.